This TCR beta chain was captured by sequencing in a study of PD-1 blockade in classical Hodgkin lymphoma. Across the study: Once every 2 weeks, patients received intravenous nivolumab at 3 mg/kg. General observations from the study: The origin of the repertoire differences remains undefined, with disease activity or prior therapy as possible causes. For complete responders, baseline diversity was comparable to that of newly diagnosed patients. Baseline TCR diversity was reportedly lower in newly diagnosed patients than in healthy donors. It was reported as lower still in relapsed/refractory patients.

The time point denotes: cycle 4 day 1 (C4D1), after more than 5 weeks of nivolumab. Relapse after autologous stem cell transplantation occurred in every patient, and brentuximab vedotin exposure varied. This clone was picked up one time. Its antigen is unidentified. Clones were read by immunoSEQ multiplex PCR, and TCRdb kept only the in-frame ones, dropping some. The sample contains over 50,000 clones, 86% of which appear only once. The CDR3 contains 14 residues. V lost 6 bases to trimming and J lost 4 bases; unmatched junction nucleotides: 2. Germline loops: CDR1 MNHNS, CDR2 SASEGT. The rearrangement links TRBV6-1 to TRBJ2-2, with 10 bases matching TRBD1. This clonotype originated in a human donor with classical Hodgkin lymphoma. The sequencing used peripheral blood mononuclear cells (PBMCs), collected before the fourth cycle of nivolumab. CDR3 protein: CASRRDRGTGELFF. The CDR3 region has the DNA TGTGCCAGCAGACGGGACAGGGGCACCGGGGAGCTGTTTTTT.